These 28 T cell receptor beta chains came from one sample sequenced in a study of T cells in Graves' hyperthyroidism and ophthalmopathy. Amplified regions were TCR beta CDR3 sequences from RNA transcripts. A set of HTBI primers served as the primers for a first-round RT-PCR of the TCR CDR3. One entry per CDR3 protein results from TCRdb running MiXCR on the multiplex PCR reads. This table holds hundreds of thousands of distinct CDR3 sequences, roughly 23% found once. The sequenced sample consisted of blood. All receptors come from a woman in her sixties or seventies with Graves' ophthalmopathy.

The chain recombines TRBV7-8 with TRBJ2-1, with 12 bases fitting TRBD2. This CDR3 contains 16 residues. After removal of 3 bases from V and 7 bases from J, the junction contained 7 bases not matched to a gene. Germline CDR1 and CDR2: SGHVS and FQNEAQ. In nucleotides, the CDR3 is TGTGCCAGCAGCTTGGAGAGACTAGCGGGAGTTAATGAGCAGTTCTTC. As protein: CASSLERLAGVNEQFF.

This clonotype was counted between two and nine times. The chain links TRBV19 to TRBJ1-3, with D perhaps matching TRBD1 (5 bases). V gave up 7 bases and J gave up 5 bases, with 12 bases separating them. This CDR3 contains 13 residues. Germline loops: CDR1 LNHDA, CDR2 SQIVND (reference sequence). DNA of the CDR3: TGTGCCAGTAAGGAGGGACCTCGAAACACCATATATTTT. Its protein product is CASKEGPRNTIYF.

This clonotype was recorded a few times. This sequence joins TRBV11-2 and TRBJ2-2, with D maybe TRBD2 (5 bases). V lost 3 bases to trimming and J lost 6 bases, with 8 bases between them. The CDR3 totals 13 residues. Germline lookup yields CDR1 SGHAT and CDR2 FQNNGV. The CDR3, as DNA: TGTGCCAGCAGCTTCGGGGTGGCCGGGGAGCTGTTTTTT. Amino acids: CASSFGVAGELFF.

The rearrangement uses TRBV5-1 and TRBJ2-3; D might be TRBD2 (6 bases). This CDR3 comprises 14 residues. Germline CDR1 SGHRS, CDR2 YFSETQ. V shed 2 bases and J shed 1 base, with 8 bases lying between them. CDR3 in amino acids: CASSLRLGTDTQYF. The CDR3 nucleotides read TGCGCCAGCAGCTTACGACTAGGCACAGATACGCAGTATTTT.

This clonotype was recorded at least ten times. The rearrangement links TRBV7-9 to TRBJ2-2; no reliable D call. Germline assignment: CDR1 SEHNR and CDR2 FQNEAQ (reference sequence). The CDR3 length is 13 residues. The ends were cut back, 0 bases at V and 6 bases at J, with 5 bases in the middle. The CDR3 DNA sequence: TGTGCCAGCAGCTTAGCGGGATCCGGGGAGCTGTTTTTT. Its protein is CASSLAGSGELFF.

This clonotype was picked up many times. The J gene is TRBJ2-5, the V gene TRBV28; 10 bases fit TRBD2. The CDR3 extends over 16 amino acids. CDR1 and CDR2 (germline): MDHEN, SYDVKM. With 4 bases clipped from V and 2 bases from J, the junction kept 7 bases outside the gene matches. CDR3 loop: CASSSLSGREQETQYF. CDR3 DNA sequence: TGTGCCAGCAGTTCTCTAAGCGGGAGGGAACAAGAGACCCAGTACTTC.

This clonotype was seen a few times. This sequence joins TRBV7-9 and TRBJ2-7; possibly TRBD2 for D (5 bases). Trimming pared 1 base from V and 4 bases from J, leaving 11 bases between. This CDR3 comprises 14 residues. Germline CDR1 SEHNR, CDR2 FQNEAQ (reference sequence). The CDR3 coding sequence is TGTGCCAGCAGCTTAGGCGGAGGCGGATACGAGCAGTACTTC. This encodes CASSLGGGGYEQYF.

This clonotype was counted a few times. The rearrangement links TRBV11-2 to TRBJ1-6; 8 bases match TRBD1. CDR1 SGHAT and CDR2 FQNNGV come from the germline V gene. V lost 5 bases, J lost 7 bases, and 4 bases stayed unmatched. The CDR3 spans 14 residues. CDR3 region: CASSDRGWNSPLHF. CDR3 in DNA: TGTGCCAGCAGCGACAGGGGTTGGAATTCACCCCTCCACTTT.

This chain links TRBV29-1 with TRBJ2-5; the match to TRBD2 covers 8 bases. CDR1 and CDR2 (germline): SQVTM, ANQGSEA. J lost 7 bases, V lost 7 bases, and 8 bases had no gene match. The CDR3 is 12 residues long. The CDR3 DNA reads TGCAGCGGAAGCGGGGGTGAAAGGACCCAGTACTTC. It is translated as CSGSGGERTQYF.

This clonotype has more than one count but fewer than ten. V usage is TRBV19 and J usage is TRBJ2-2, with 8 bases fitting TRBD1. The length of the CDR3 is 16 residues. CDR1 LNHDA and CDR2 SQIVND come from the germline V gene (reference sequence). V lost 4 bases to trimming and J lost 6 bases; unmatched junction nucleotides: 10. The CDR3 loop reads CASSRPQGAHAGELFF. CDR3 sequence (DNA): TGTGCCAGTAGTAGGCCCCAGGGGGCGCACGCCGGGGAGCTGTTTTTT.

The rearrangement links TRBV6-1 to TRBJ2-5; the match to TRBD2 covers 11 bases. Germline V gene lookup returns CDR1 MNHNS and CDR2 SASEGT. The CDR3 has 16 amino acids. V shed 6 bases and J 5 bases; nucleotides not matched to a gene: 11. The CDR3 loop is CASSRPLAGGRETQYF. CDR3 nucleotide sequence: TGTGCCAGCAGCCGCCCCCTAGCGGGGGGCCGGGAGACCCAGTACTTC.

In this sample, this clonotype turned up many times. The chain recombines TRBV12-5 with TRBJ1-1; D unresolved. There are 12 residues in the CDR3. Trimming cost V 5 bases and J 7 bases, with 11 bases left between them. Germline lookup yields CDR1 LGHNT and CDR2 FRNRAP. CDR3: CASGPRPSEAFF. As DNA, the CDR3 is TGTGCTAGTGGTCCCCGACCGAGTGAAGCTTTCTTT.

This chain uses TRBV10-3 with TRBJ2-3; no reliable D call. Trimming shortened V by 7 bases and J by 1 base, and 6 bases separated the two germline ends. The CDR3 is 12 residues long. Per germline, CDR1 ENHRY and CDR2 SYGVKD. CDR3 in DNA: TGTGCCATCAAGGCGGGCACAGATACGCAGTATTTT. Its translation is CAIKAGTDTQYF.

The chain carries TRBV28 and TRBJ1-6; D remains unclear. The length of the CDR3 is 14 residues. V lost 2 bases to trimming and J lost 5 bases, with 7 bases between them. The germline gives CDR1 MDHEN, CDR2 SYDVKM. CDR3 in amino acids: CASSLSQNNSPLHF. The CDR3 DNA sequence: TGTGCCAGCAGTTTAAGTCAGAATAATTCACCCCTCCACTTT.

The rearrangement links TRBV5-1 to TRBJ2-3; no reliable D call. From germline, CDR1 is SGHRS and CDR2 YFSETQ. V was shortened by 0 bases and J by 6 bases, with 14 bases between the two germline ends. The CDR3 totals 15 residues. CDR3 protein: CASSLERVGLDTQYF. Written as DNA, the CDR3 is TGCGCCAGCAGCTTGGAACGGGTCGGTTTGGATACGCAGTATTTT.

V usage is TRBV6-1 and J usage is TRBJ2-7, with 12 bases fitting TRBD1. The junction had 3 bases not matched to a gene; V was cut back by 4 bases and J by 5 bases. The CDR3 spans 14 residues. Germline V CDR1 and CDR2: MNHNS, SASEGT. The CDR3 DNA sequence: TGTGCCAGCAGTGCCGGGACAGGGGGCAACGAGCAGTACTTC. Translated, it gives CASSAGTGGNEQYF.

This clonotype occurred a few times. The chain recombines TRBV10-1 with TRBJ2-3; TRBD2 agrees at 15 bases. Germline V gene sequence: CDR1 WNHNN, CDR2 SYGVQD (reference sequence). The V and J ends lost 6 bases and 3 bases, in that order; junction bases with no gene match: 13. This CDR3 is built from 19 residues. CDR3 amino acids: CASRPGLAGGYSATDTQYF. The CDR3 region has the DNA TGCGCCAGCAGACCCGGACTAGCGGGAGGGTATTCGGCGACAGATACGCAGTATTTT.

This clonotype was observed at least ten times. The rearrangement uses TRBV12-3 or TRBV12-4 and TRBJ2-2, with D hard to call. V shed 6 bases and J shed 5 bases, with 13 bases lying between them. This CDR3 is built from 14 residues. CDR3 residues: CASRASGETGELFF. The CDR3 DNA follows: TGTGCCAGCAGGGCCTCCGGAGAGACCGGGGAGCTGTTTTTT.

This clonotype turned up a few times. J is TRBJ1-1 and V is TRBV19; D ambiguous. V lost 7 bases and J 1 base, leaving 10 bases between the germline ends. The CDR3 extends over 13 amino acids. Germline V gene lookup returns CDR1 LNHDA and CDR2 SQIVND (reference sequence). The CDR3 coding sequence is TGTGCCAGTATAACAGTGGGGAACACTGAAGCTTTCTTT. This encodes CASITVGNTEAFF.

This clonotype was seen only a few times. The rearrangement uses TRBV6-6 and TRBJ2-1; D remains unclear. CDR3 length: 15 residues. V lost 2 bases to trimming and J lost 0 bases, with 8 bases between them. The germline gives CDR1 MNHNY, CDR2 SVGAGI (reference sequence). The CDR3: CASSYPQSSYNEQFF. Here the CDR3 DNA reads TGTGCCAGCAGTTACCCCCAAAGCTCCTACAATGAGCAGTTCTTC.

V and J are TRBV12-3 or TRBV12-4 and TRBJ1-2, with D possibly being TRBD1 (6 bases). Trimming removed 6 bases from V and 7 bases from J, with 18 bases in between. The CDR3 totals 14 residues. Here the CDR3 reads CASSQYREGGGYTF. The CDR3 coding sequence is TGTGCCAGCAGCCAATACAGGGAAGGGGGTGGCTACACCTTC.

This clonotype was recorded a few times. The chain combines TRBV5-1 with TRBJ2-6; 8 positions agree with TRBD1. Per germline, CDR1 SGHRS and CDR2 YFSETQ. The trim removed 4 bases at V and 4 bases at J, leaving 10 bases unmatched. This CDR3 has 17 amino acids. Here the CDR3 DNA reads TGCGCCAGCAGCCCCAAGGACAGGGCATCAGGGGCCAACGTCCTGACTTTC. It codes for CASSPKDRASGANVLTF. The full variable domain, its missing parts supplied by reference TRBV5-1 and TRBJ2-6, is KAGVTQTPRYLIKTRGQQVTLSCSPISGHRSVSWYQQTPGQGLQFLFEYFSETQRNKGNFPGRFSGRQFSNSRSEMNVSTLELGDSALYLCASSPKDRASGANVLTFGAGSRLTVL.

This clonotype occurred many times. The rearrangement joins TRBV28 to TRBJ2-1; 10 positions match TRBD2. Unmatched junction bases numbered 6, after V lost 1 base and J lost 9 bases. The CDR3 consists of 15 residues. Germline assignment: CDR1 MDHEN and CDR2 SYDVKM. CDR3 nucleotides: TGTGCCAGCAGTTTATCAGCTAGCGGGAGTGGTGAGCAGTTCTTC. Translated, it gives CASSLSASGSGEQFF.

This clonotype occurred many times. The CDR3 sequence is CASSIMVNTEAFF. The CDR3 DNA follows: TGTGCCAGTAGTATCATGGTGAACACTGAAGCTTTCTTT. V and J are TRBV19 and TRBJ1-1, with D hard to call. The germline V gene encodes CDR1 LNHDA and CDR2 SQIVND (reference sequence). The CDR3 has 13 residues. Trimming stripped 3 bases from V and 0 bases from J, with 5 bases between.

This clonotype appeared a few times. The CDR3 loop reads CASSLRRDRGRANYGYTF. The CDR3 DNA reads TGTGCCAGCAGTTTACGCCGGGACAGGGGGCGGGCTAACTATGGCTACACCTTC. The rearrangement joins TRBV28 to TRBJ1-2, with 12 bases lining up with TRBD1. V lost 2 bases and J lost 0; bases outside the gene matches: 7. CDR3 length: 18 residues. CDR1 and CDR2 (germline): MDHEN, SYDVKM.

The sample holds many counts of this clonotype. CDR3 nucleotide sequence: TGTGCCAGCAGCACTCAAAACAGGGCCCAAGAGACCCAGTACTTC. Amino acid sequence: CASSTQNRAQETQYF. The chain links TRBV7-2 to TRBJ2-5; perhaps TRBD1 as D (6 bases). This CDR3 is built from 15 residues. CDR1 is SGHTA and CDR2 is FQGNSA in the germline V gene. Trimming left V 5 bases short and J 1 base short, with 14 bases between.

This chain links TRBV19 with TRBJ2-1, with TRBD2 identical over 7 bases. Per the germline V gene, CDR1 is LNHDA and CDR2 is SQIVND (reference sequence). The CDR3 loop spans 15 amino acids. V dropped 3 bases and J dropped 2; count of bases not matched to a gene: 4. In DNA, the CDR3 is TGTGCCAGTAGTATTGGGGGGGGAGCCTACAATGAGCAGTTCTTC. It specifies CASSIGGGAYNEQFF.

The rearrangement links TRBV24-1 to TRBJ1-2, with D perhaps matching TRBD1 (6 bases). The CDR3 sequence is 13 residues long. The V end was cut by 3 bases, the J end by 6 bases, with 10 bases between. Germline V gene sequence: CDR1 KGHDR, CDR2 SFDVKD. CDR3 nucleotide sequence: TGTGCCACCAGTGATCAATCAGGGGATGGCTACACCTTC. It translates to CATSDQSGDGYTF.